The present T cell receptor beta chain was sequenced within a study of shared clonotypes between healthy human individuals. Study-level findings and limits: A handful of donors held about 5.1% of naive CD4 clonotypes in common.

Healthy HIV-negative adults with no recent acute infections or vaccinations were recruited as donors. V lost 1 base and J lost 4, with 19 bases in between. The CDR3 is 17 residues long. Germline V gene data show CDR1 as SEHNR and CDR2 as FQNEAQ (reference sequence). Genomic DNA (from each subset) was split evenly across several immunoSEQ plates. Measured with immunoSEQ multiplex PCR; TCRdb has only the in-frame clones, and not every one. Of about 110,000 clones listed, about 63% are singletons. About this clone: Its antigen remains unknown.

This TCR was sampled from a woman in her thirties in good health. Material for sequencing was memory CD8+ T cells sorted from blood. Subset meaning: CD45RO+ cells pooled with CCR7-negative TemRA cells. The chain is built from TRBV7-9 and TRBJ2-5, with D perhaps matching TRBD2 (5 bases). CDR3 residues: CASSLEWVGIRPETQYF. Written as DNA, the CDR3 is TGTGCCAGCAGCTTAGAATGGGTCGGGATACGACCAGAGACCCAGTACTTC.